This TCR beta chain was retrieved from a study of cytomegalovirus exposure and HLA in healthy donors. Study at large: Around 83% of approximately 400 genotyped donors fell in the Caucasian-associated ancestry cluster.

On this clone itself: Its antigen is not identified.

Amplification used 60 Vbeta primers and 13 Jbeta primers. Profiling relied on immunoSEQ multiplex PCR, and the TCRdb table lists in-frame clones only, not all of them. The sample records under 200,000 clones, under 85% being singletons. The CDR3 spans 13 residues. Germline CDR1 is MNHNS and CDR2 is SASEGT. V shed 7 bases and J shed 0 bases, with 10 bases lying between them. The study's findings and limits: It is likely that the observed cluster of highly shared sequence variants was a sequencing artifact.

The sequence was collected from a woman aged 30 to 39 in good health and CMV-seronegative. The sequencing sample was made of PBMCs. This chain uses TRBV6-1 with TRBJ2-7; D remains unclear. Here the CDR3 DNA reads TGTGCCAGCAACCCTCACAACTCCTACGAGCAGTACTTC. Translating gives CASNPHNSYEQYF.